Shown below are 25 T cell receptor beta chains from a single sample sequenced in a study of CD8+CD57+ T cells in acquired aplastic anemia. Investigators profiled TCR beta VDJ and CDR3 from genomic DNA template. TCRdb re-analysed the reads in MiXCR, keeping a single row per CDR3 protein. Of hundreds of thousands of distinct CDR3 sequences in the sample, around 45% were seen once. Selection for sequencing was limited to patients who had shown CD8+CD57+ cell expansion by flow cytometry. The sample consisted of sorted CD4+, CD8+, or CD8+CD57+ T cells (not recorded which) from PBMCs. The receptors come from a human donor with aplastic anemia.

This clonotype was observed many times. The rearrangement joins TRBV20-1 to TRBJ1-5; a weak D match, TRBD1 (5 bases). The V and J ends lost 0 bases and 5 bases respectively, with 11 bases between them. Germline lookup yields CDR1 DFQATT and CDR2 SNEGSKA (reference sequence). This CDR3 has 14 residues. CDR3 amino acids: CSAREIWGDQPQHF. CDR3 coding DNA: TGCAGTGCTAGAGAAATTTGGGGGGATCAGCCCCAGCATTTT.

This clonotype has only a few counts. The J gene is TRBJ2-5, the V gene TRBV29-1; possible D gene TRBD1, 6 bases. The CDR3 spans 15 residues. The germline V gene has CDR1 SQVTM and CDR2 ANQGSEA. The V end was cut by 4 bases, the J end by 2 bases, with 17 bases between. The CDR3 is CSVGLLTGPQETQYF. In DNA, the CDR3 is TGCAGCGTTGGCCTTCTGACAGGACCGCAAGAGACCCAGTACTTC.

This clonotype was seen many times. The chain carries TRBV7-8 and TRBJ1-2; the match to TRBD1 covers 9 bases. V gave up 5 bases and J gave up 7 bases; unmatched junction bases: 14. Germline CDR1 and CDR2: SGHVS and FQNEAQ. This CDR3 contains 16 residues. DNA for the CDR3: TGTGCCAGCAGCCCACTTTTGGCACAGGGGGCGTCTGGCTACACCTTC. It yields the protein CASSPLLAQGASGYTF.

This clonotype has a handful of counts. The J gene is TRBJ2-1, the V gene TRBV29-1; tentatively, D is TRBD1 (6 bases). The CDR3 runs 13 residues. Trimming cost V 5 bases and J 12 bases, with 20 bases left between them. Germline-derived CDR1 and CDR2 are SQVTM and ANQGSEA. DNA of the CDR3: TGCAGCGTTTCACCGCTTGGGGGCGCAGCGCAGTTCTTC. This codes for CSVSPLGGAAQFF.

The V call is TRBV13, the J call TRBJ1-2; D possibly corresponds to TRBD1 (6 bases). CDR1 and CDR2 from the germline V gene are PRHDT and FYEKMQ (reference sequence). The CDR3 runs 12 residues. The V and J ends lost 5 bases and 8 bases respectively, with 12 bases between them. CDR3 sequence reads: CASSERGGGYTF. The CDR3 bases are TGTGCCAGCAGCGAAAGGGGGGGAGGCTACACCTTC.

In its sample, this clonotype was seen many times. This chain joins TRBV7-8 and TRBJ1-2; unclear D gene. Per the germline V gene, CDR1 is SGHVS and CDR2 is FQNEAQ. V was clipped by 1 base and J by 3 bases, with 12 bases between them. The length of the CDR3 is 15 residues. CDR3 coding DNA: TGTGCCAGCAGCTTAGTCTTCGGGTCAGACTATGGCTACACCTTC. Translated: CASSLVFGSDYGYTF.

Ten or more counts support this clonotype. One end of the junction fails to match germline, which may point to a read error. The chain combines TRBV6-5 with TRBJ2-3; D gene ambiguous. The CDR3 covers 13 residues. Germline V gene data show CDR1 as MNHEY and CDR2 as SVGAGI. CDR3 sequence (DNA): TGTGCCAGCGGTTATGTTAGCACAGATACGCAGTATTTT. This sequence encodes CASGYVSTDTQYF.

J is TRBJ2-5 and V is TRBV30, with 9 bases fitting TRBD2. V gave up 5 bases and J gave up 5 bases; unmatched junction bases: 12. This CDR3 is built from 15 residues. The germline CDR1 and CDR2 sequences are GTSNPN and SVGIG (reference sequence). CDR3 loop: CAWDPRSAGGETQYF. CDR3 in DNA: TGTGCCTGGGATCCCCGGTCGGCGGGAGGGGAGACCCAGTACTTC.

This clonotype was counted a few times. This sequence joins TRBV10-1 and TRBJ2-3, with D uncertain. The CDR3 runs to 14 residues. Deletions cut 4 bases from V and 5 bases from J, with 13 bases between. Germline lookup yields CDR1 WNHNN and CDR2 SYGVQD (reference sequence). CDR3 sequence reads: CASSAGPIGDTQYF. CDR3 bases: TGCGCCAGCAGTGCAGGCCCCATTGGAGATACGCAGTATTTT.

The CDR3, as DNA: TGCGCCAGCAGCCAGGACCGGGACAGCTTGTATGGCTACACCTTC. It encodes CASSQDRDSLYGYTF. The rearrangement links TRBV4-1 to TRBJ1-2; 7 bases match TRBD1. The CDR3 is made up of 15 amino acids. CDR1 is MGHRA, CDR2 YSYEKL, per germline. The J segment lost 5 bases and the V segment lost 3 bases, leaving 9 bases of the junction unmatched.

The V and J genes are TRBV19 and TRBJ1-1, with no clear D. This CDR3 is 13 amino acids long. V lost 5 bases and J lost 4, with 11 bases in between. Per the germline V gene, CDR1 is LNHDA and CDR2 is SQIVND (reference sequence). CDR3 region: CASSPTVGTEAFF. CDR3 bases: TGTGCCAGTAGTCCAACAGTTGGCACTGAAGCTTTCTTT.

The chain uses TRBV7-9 and TRBJ1-1; D possibly corresponds to TRBD1 (5 bases). Germline CDR1 is SEHNR and CDR2 is FQNEAQ (reference sequence). Deletions cut 6 bases from V and 5 bases from J, with 22 bases between. The CDR3 consists of 16 residues. The CDR3 reads CASSSPDSRWRTEAFF. The CDR3 coding sequence is TGTGCCAGCAGTTCCCCTGACAGCCGATGGCGTACTGAAGCTTTCTTT.

This clonotype was seen at least ten times. The CDR3: CASSPGVLTGELFF. DNA for the CDR3: TGTGCCAGCAGCCCAGGGGTCTTAACCGGGGAGCTGTTTTTT. V is TRBV7-2 and J is TRBJ2-2, with a weak D call TRBD1 (6 bases). This CDR3 has 14 amino acids. Germline CDR1 and CDR2: SGHTA and FQGNSA. V was shortened by 5 bases and J by 5 bases, with 12 bases between the two germline ends. Full variable domain (rest looked up from reference TRBV7-2 and TRBJ2-2): GAGVSQSPSNKVTEKGKDVELRCDPISGHTALYWYRQSLGQGLEFLIYFQGNSAPDKSGLPSDRFSAERTGGSVSTLTIQRTQQEDSAVYLCASSPGVLTGELFFGEGSRLTVL.

Details on this clonotype: This clone may be a read error of a much larger clone one base away. This chain links TRBV7-8 with TRBJ2-7, with TRBD2 identical over 8 bases. Germline CDR1 reads SGHVS; CDR2 reads FQNEAQ. CDR3 length: 14 residues. The CDR3 DNA reads TGTGCCAGCAGCCCAAGCGGGGGCTCCGACGAGCAGTACTTC. The encoded protein is CASSPSGGSDEQYF.

This clonotype occurred many times. The rearrangement links TRBV5-1 to TRBJ1-1; D remains ambiguous. Germline V gene data show CDR1 as SGHRS and CDR2 as YFSETQ. Trimming took 0 bases from V and 4 from J, leaving 16 bases between them. The CDR3 consists of 16 residues. The CDR3: CASSLAVREIRTEAFF. The CDR3 DNA follows: TGCGCCAGCAGCTTGGCTGTCCGGGAAATTCGCACTGAAGCTTTCTTT.

Turning to this clonotype: Being one base from a much bigger clone, this may be a read error. The rearrangement links TRBV5-1 to TRBJ1-1, with 8 bases matching TRBD1. This CDR3 spans 15 amino acids. V dropped 4 bases and J dropped 5; count of bases not matched to a gene: 10. Germline V CDR1 and CDR2: SGHRS, YFSETQ. The CDR3 loop reads CASSQDRDWGTEAFF. DNA for the CDR3: TGCGCCAGCAGCCAGGACAGGGATTGGGGAACTGAAGCTTTCTTT.

CDR3 in amino acids: CASREIDGYTF. The CDR3 nucleotides are TGTGCCAGCAGGGAGATTGATGGCTACACCTTC. The rearrangement joins TRBV2 to TRBJ1-2; no clear D gene. The ends were cut back, 6 bases at V and 6 bases at J, with 8 bases in the middle. The CDR3 sequence is 11 residues long. CDR1 SNHLY and CDR2 FYNNEI come from the germline V gene.

Ten or more counts support this clonotype. This sequence joins TRBV9 and TRBJ2-3; 10 bases match TRBD2. Looked up from germline, CDR1 is SGDLS and CDR2 is YYNGEE. Trimming cost V 4 bases and J 4 bases; bases outside gene matches: 9. There are 16 residues in the CDR3. Here the CDR3 DNA reads TGTGCCAGCAGCACTAAGCGGGGGGGTCCGTCAGATACGCAGTATTTT. Encoded protein: CASSTKRGGPSDTQYF.

Concerning this clonotype: Because it lacks the conserved phenylalanine or tryptophan at the end, this CDR3 is likely a read error. The chain employs TRBV2 and TRBJ1-2; 10 bases map to TRBD1. Trimming at V came to 6 bases and at J to 4 bases, leaving 17 bases not matched to a gene. Germline values: CDR1 SNHLY, CDR2 FYNNEI. The CDR3 has 18 residues. The CDR3 DNA reads as TGTGCCAGCAGCTTGGTGTGGCTAGACAGGGGGCCCGCCTATGGCTACACCTCC. Amino acids: CASSLVWLDRGPAYGYTS.

This clonotype has a handful of counts. CDR3 loop: CASSVDSTSGNTIYF. The CDR3 DNA sequence: TGTGCCAGCAGCGTTGACAGTACCTCTGGAAACACCATATATTTT. The chain is built from TRBV6-5 and TRBJ1-3; D might be TRBD1 (5 bases). The V and J ends lost 6 bases and 0 bases respectively, with 12 bases between them. Per germline, CDR1 MNHEY and CDR2 SVGAGI. CDR3 length: 15 amino acids.

In its sample, this clonotype was seen many times. The chain combines TRBV7-9 with TRBJ2-2; weak D call: TRBD2 (5 bases). The V and J ends lost 5 bases and 4 bases respectively, with 11 bases between them. This CDR3 contains 14 residues. CDR1 is SEHNR and CDR2 is FQNEAQ in the germline V gene (reference sequence). CDR3 DNA sequence: TGTGCCAGCAGCCCCCCGGCGGGCACCGGGGAGCTGTTTTTT. Translated, it gives CASSPPAGTGELFF. The variable domain in full, with the rest retrieved from reference TRBV7-9 and TRBJ2-2, is DTGVSQNPRHKITKRGQNVTFRCDPISEHNRLYWYRQTLGQGPEFLTYFQNEAQLEKSRLLSDRFSAERPKGSFSTLEIQRTEQGDSAMYLCASSPPAGTGELFFGEGSRLTVL.

V gene TRBV27 combines with J gene TRBJ1-2; D remains unclear. With 0 bases removed from V and 0 bases from J, the gap between germline ends came to 11 bases. Looked up from germline, CDR1 is MNHEY and CDR2 is SMNVEV (reference sequence). This CDR3 comprises 16 residues. CDR3 DNA: TGTGCCAGCAGTTTATCGTATCGCGGGGCTAACTATGGCTACACCTTC. Its translation: CASSLSYRGANYGYTF.

This chain joins TRBV5-1 and TRBJ1-2, with a weak D call TRBD1 (5 bases). The CDR3 is 12 residues long. V was shortened by 3 bases and J by 8 bases, with 11 bases between the two germline ends. Per the germline V gene, CDR1 is SGHRS and CDR2 is YFSETQ. The CDR3 reads CASSWQGDGYTF. CDR3 in DNA: TGCGCCAGCAGCTGGCAGGGCGACGGCTACACCTTC.

The rearrangement joins TRBV12-5 to TRBJ2-1; 11 positions agree with TRBD2. The CDR3 spans 17 residues. CDR1 is LGHNT and CDR2 is FRNRAP in the germline V gene. Losses at the gene ends were 1 base for V and 7 bases for J; bases not matched to a gene: 9. The CDR3 is CASGLGVAGGPMNEQFF. For the CDR3, the DNA is TGTGCTAGTGGTTTGGGGGTAGCGGGGGGGCCGATGAATGAGCAGTTCTTC.

About this clonotype itself: An end of the junction does not agree with germline; a read error may underlie this. The chain combines TRBV7-8 with TRBJ1-1; D ambiguous. CDR3 length: 10 amino acids. CDR1 and CDR2 (germline): SGHVS, FQNEAQ. CDR3 protein: CASSYREAFF. The CDR3 nucleotides read TGTGCCAGCAGCTATAGGGAAGCTTTCTTC.